The 16 T cell receptor beta chains reported below all come from one sample, sequenced in a study of cytomegalovirus exposure and HLA in healthy donors. Primers: 60 Vbeta forward and 13 Jbeta reverse. Some clones are missing from TCRdb's copy, which holds only in-frame ones; the method was immunoSEQ multiplex PCR. Here the sample spans fewer than 130,000 clones, 70% to 80% being singletons. Sequences were obtained from PBMCs. The receptors here all came from a woman between 40 and 50 years old in good health and CMV-seronegative.

The chain links TRBV6-6 to TRBJ2-5; TRBD2 matches 8 bases. Looked up from germline, CDR1 is MNHNY and CDR2 is SVGAGI (reference sequence). The CDR3 spans 16 residues. The V segment lost 7 bases and the J segment 1 base; nucleotides outside the gene matches: 11. CDR3 sequence (DNA): TGTGCCAGCAAACCTCCAATTGGGACTAGCCAAGAGACCCAGTACTTC. It codes for CASKPPIGTSQETQYF.

The CDR3 DNA reads TGTGCCAGCAGTTACTACCTCGGGATTTCCTACGAGCAGTACTTC. It codes for CASSYYLGISYEQYF. V usage is TRBV6-5 and J usage is TRBJ2-5; tentatively, D is TRBD2 (5 bases). The J call may be incorrect, as the DNA end agrees better with TRBJ2-7. Germline values: CDR1 MNHEY, CDR2 SVGAGI. The CDR3 has 15 amino acids.

The chain has TRBV10-2 and TRBJ2-7; TRBD1 might be the D (6 bases). The V gene's germline CDR1 is WSHSY and CDR2 SAAADI. V was clipped by 7 bases and J by 3 bases, with 19 bases between them. CDR3 length: 15 amino acids. CDR3 amino acids: CASIQGPTSNYEQYF. As DNA, the CDR3 is TGCGCCAGCATCCAGGGGCCTACGAGCAACTACGAGCAGTACTTC.

The genes are TRBV29-1 and TRBJ1-4; D unresolved. This CDR3 comprises 14 residues. V was clipped by 1 base and J by 3 bases, with 9 bases between them. Per the germline V gene, CDR1 is SQVTM and CDR2 is ANQGSEA. The CDR3 spells CSVEGVRANEKLFF. In DNA, the CDR3 is TGCAGCGTTGAAGGGGTCCGGGCTAATGAAAAACTGTTTTTT.

The rearrangement links TRBV4-3 to TRBJ2-5, with D hard to call. The closer fit of TRBJ2-7 to the DNA end suggests the J call may be wrong. The germline gives CDR1 LGHNA, CDR2 YSLEER. The CDR3 has 15 residues. For the CDR3, the DNA is TGCGCCAGCAGCCAAGATGGTTCAGCACGAGGCGAGCAGTACTTC. Residues: CASSQDGSARGEQYF.

V gene TRBV7-9 combines with J gene TRBJ2-5; 8 bases map to TRBD1. V dropped 6 bases and J dropped 3; count of bases not matched to a gene: 9. Germline-derived CDR1 and CDR2 are SEHNR and FQNEAQ (reference sequence). The CDR3 contains 15 residues. DNA of the CDR3: TGTGCCAGCAGGAAGACAGGGGTATTAGAAGAGACCCAGTACTTC. Translated, it gives CASRKTGVLEETQYF.

This chain uses TRBV7-2 with TRBJ2-3, with D perhaps TRBD1 (6 bases). V lost 2 bases, J lost 3 bases, and 12 bases lay in between. Germline assignment: CDR1 SGHTA and CDR2 FQGNSA. The CDR3 runs to 15 residues. The CDR3 loop reads CASSLTGLRTDTQYF. CDR3 DNA sequence: TGTGCCAGCAGCTTAACAGGGTTGAGGACAGATACGCAGTATTTT.

This chain uses TRBV28 with TRBJ2-3, with D possibly matching TRBD1 (5 bases). Germline V CDR1 and CDR2: MDHEN, SYDVKM. V lost 2 bases, J lost 2 bases, and 11 bases lay in between. The CDR3 contains 15 residues. CDR3 bases: TGTGCCAGCAGTTTAGCAGGGTCACCCACAGATACGCAGTATTTT. This codes for CASSLAGSPTDTQYF.

This chain joins TRBV11-2 and TRBJ1-5; 9 bases map to TRBD1. Germline assignment: CDR1 SGHAT and CDR2 FQNNGV. Trimming removed 5 bases from V and 6 bases from J; junction bases left unmatched: 8. The CDR3 runs 15 residues. CDR3 sequence: CASSPGQGVVQPQHF. The CDR3 DNA is TGTGCCAGCAGCCCGGGACAGGGAGTCGTTCAGCCCCAGCATTTT.

The J gene is TRBJ1-1, the V gene TRBV4-3; D unresolved. V gave up 4 bases and J gave up 1 base, with 13 bases separating them. CDR1 is LGHNA and CDR2 is YSLEER in the germline V gene. The CDR3 has 15 amino acids. CDR3 DNA sequence: TGCGCCAGCAGCCCCGAGGCGAGGCGGAACACTGAAGCTTTCTTT. Amino acids: CASSPEARRNTEAFF.

The table lists this clone with a count of one. This rearrangement joins TRBV28 to TRBJ1-2; D call uncertain. This CDR3 is built from 16 residues. The germline V and J ends were trimmed by 2 bases and 0 bases, with 13 bases remaining between them. The V gene's germline CDR1 is MDHEN and CDR2 SYDVKM. The CDR3 sequence: CASSLAGTLANYGYTF. DNA of the CDR3: TGTGCCAGCAGTTTAGCGGGCACATTAGCTAACTATGGCTACACCTTC.

This clone was recorded a few times. The gene calls are TRBV28 and TRBJ1-2, with D possibly being TRBD1 (5 bases). This CDR3 comprises 14 residues. The V end was cut by 7 bases, the J end by 4 bases, with 16 bases between. Germline CDR1 is MDHEN and CDR2 is SYDVKM. The DNA for the CDR3 is TGTGCCAGCATTAAGCTGCGGGGGGGCTATGGCTACACCTTC. This sequence encodes CASIKLRGGYGYTF.

The chain uses TRBV4-2 and TRBJ1-1; weak D call: TRBD1 (5 bases). Trimming stripped 1 base from V and 3 bases from J, with 15 bases between. Looked up from germline, CDR1 is LGHNA and CDR2 is YNFKEQ. The CDR3 has 16 residues. The CDR3 spells CASSQGRDSRDTEAFF. The CDR3 nucleotides are TGTGCCAGCAGCCAAGGCAGGGATTCTAGGGACACTGAAGCTTTCTTT.

This clone was recorded a few times. The chain has TRBV10-1 and TRBJ1-2, with D unclear. The CDR3 contains 14 residues. Germline CDR1 reads WNHNN; CDR2 reads SYGVQD (reference sequence). With 6 bases removed from V and 4 bases from J, the gap between germline ends came to 15 bases. The CDR3 region is CASRDTGILYGYTF. In DNA, the CDR3 is TGCGCCAGCAGAGATACCGGGATCCTCTATGGCTACACCTTC.

V and J are TRBV15 and TRBJ1-3; D call uncertain. The CDR3 is made up of 14 amino acids. V was trimmed by 3 bases and J by 4 bases, leaving 10 bases between them. CDR1 is LNHNV and CDR2 is YYDKDF in the germline V gene (reference sequence). This CDR3 reads CATSRDYGGNTIYF. CDR3 in DNA: TGTGCCACCAGCAGGGACTACGGGGGAAACACCATATATTTT.

The chain couples TRBV10-1 to TRBJ1-6; perhaps TRBD1 as D (6 bases). Trimming shortened V by 6 bases and J by 0 bases, and 9 bases separated the two germline ends. This CDR3 is 15 amino acids long. Per germline, CDR1 WNHNN and CDR2 SYGVQD (reference sequence). The CDR3 here is CASRADSSYNSPLHF. As DNA, the CDR3 is TGCGCCAGCAGAGCGGACAGCTCCTATAATTCACCCCTCCACTTT.